A single sample gave rise to the 10 T cell receptor beta chains below, sequenced in a study of T cell changes during pregnancy in multiple sclerosis. Only in-frame clones appear in the TCRdb table, and some are missing; sequencing was by immunoSEQ multiplex PCR. Among 40,000 to 55,000 clones, approximately 89% were seen once, and the ten largest hold approximately 2.9%. The source was CD8+ T cells from peripheral blood mononuclear cells, collected in the second trimester of pregnancy. The receptors were gathered from a female donor with multiple sclerosis, enrolled in a pregnancy study.

V usage is TRBV11-2 and J usage is TRBJ1-1; 8 bases are a match to TRBD1. CDR3 size: 16 residues. V lost 4 bases to trimming and J lost 7 bases; unmatched junction nucleotides: 14. Germline CDR1 is SGHAT and CDR2 is FQNNGV. The CDR3: CASSSWTDRAWGEAFF. CDR3 nucleotides: TGTGCCAGCAGCTCCTGGACGGACAGGGCTTGGGGTGAAGCTTTCTTT.

This clone was observed a few times. The chain links TRBV10-2 to TRBJ1-1, with D tentatively TRBD1 (5 bases). Trimming removed 8 bases at V and 0 bases at J, with 16 bases between. This CDR3 comprises 15 residues. CDR1 and CDR2 from the germline V gene are WSHSY and SAAADI. The CDR3 bases are TGCGCCAGCGGGGTCCAGGGACTCATGAACACTGAAGCTTTCTTT. Protein sequence: CASGVQGLMNTEAFF.

The chain uses TRBV18 and TRBJ1-3; D gene ambiguous. Trimming took 4 bases from V and 7 from J, leaving 17 bases between them. The CDR3 totals 15 residues. CDR1 and CDR2 (germline): KGHSH, LQKENI. CDR3 nucleotide sequence: TGTGCCAGCTCACGAGACGGGTTCAGCTGGAACACCATATATTTT. Translating gives CASSRDGFSWNTIYF.

The genes are TRBV4-2 and TRBJ2-3; 12 bases fit TRBD2. Unmatched junction bases numbered 9, after V lost 0 bases and J lost 11 bases. CDR1 and CDR2 from the germline V gene are LGHNA and YNFKEQ. The CDR3 spans 16 residues. CDR3 amino acids: CASSQDRLAGAIGQYF. The CDR3 nucleotides read TGTGCCAGCAGCCAAGATCGACTAGCGGGGGCCATAGGGCAGTATTTT.

The V and J genes are TRBV6-1 and TRBJ1-1; 8 bases line up with TRBD1. After removal of 5 bases from V and 1 base from J, the junction contained 6 bases not matched to a gene. CDR1 is MNHNS, CDR2 SASEGT, per germline. CDR3 size: 15 residues. The CDR3, as DNA: TGTGCCAGCAGTCCAGGGGGCGGCGGGAACACTGAAGCTTTCTTT. Its protein product is CASSPGGGGNTEAFF.

The CDR3 bases are TGCGCCAGCAGCCAAGATTGGCAGTATAATTCACCCCTCCACTTT. This translates into CASSQDWQYNSPLHF. The chain recombines TRBV4-1 with TRBJ1-6, with no clear D. Per germline, CDR1 MGHRA and CDR2 YSYEKL. V was pared by 0 bases and J by 4 bases, with 7 bases between. The CDR3 length is 15 residues.

The J gene is TRBJ2-5, the V gene TRBV14; D might be TRBD1 (5 bases). The CDR3 spans 13 residues. Trimming left V 1 base short and J 4 bases short, with 7 bases between. The germline V gene encodes CDR1 SGHDN and CDR2 FVKESK. The CDR3 region is CASSQGRAETQYF. The CDR3 bases are TGTGCCAGCAGCCAAGGCAGGGCAGAGACCCAGTACTTC.

The J gene is TRBJ2-3, the V gene TRBV15, with D perhaps TRBD2 (5 bases). Germline CDR1 reads LNHNV; CDR2 reads YYDKDF (reference sequence). There are 15 residues in the CDR3. V was pared by 5 bases and J by 3 bases, with 15 bases between. DNA for the CDR3: TGTGCCACCAGCCGCTCGGCGGGCTCGACAGATACGCAGTATTTT. Its protein is CATSRSAGSTDTQYF.

The V call is TRBV29-1, the J call TRBJ1-4, with TRBD1 as a possible D gene (6 bases). Per germline, CDR1 SQVTM and CDR2 ANQGSEA. Trimming took 6 bases from V and 5 from J, leaving 25 bases between them. The CDR3 consists of 17 residues. The CDR3: CSVLNTPPGQANEKLFF. The CDR3, as DNA: TGCAGCGTCCTTAATACCCCTCCGGGACAAGCGAATGAAAAACTGTTTTTT.

The chain employs TRBV4-2 and TRBJ1-1, with D perhaps matching TRBD1 (6 bases). The CDR3 runs 14 residues. V gave up 0 bases and J gave up 6 bases, with 11 bases separating them. Germline V lookup: CDR1 LGHNA, CDR2 YNFKEQ. For the CDR3, the DNA is TGTGCCAGCAGCCAAGACCGAGGGGGACCTGAAGCTTTCTTT. Residues: CASSQDRGGPEAFF.